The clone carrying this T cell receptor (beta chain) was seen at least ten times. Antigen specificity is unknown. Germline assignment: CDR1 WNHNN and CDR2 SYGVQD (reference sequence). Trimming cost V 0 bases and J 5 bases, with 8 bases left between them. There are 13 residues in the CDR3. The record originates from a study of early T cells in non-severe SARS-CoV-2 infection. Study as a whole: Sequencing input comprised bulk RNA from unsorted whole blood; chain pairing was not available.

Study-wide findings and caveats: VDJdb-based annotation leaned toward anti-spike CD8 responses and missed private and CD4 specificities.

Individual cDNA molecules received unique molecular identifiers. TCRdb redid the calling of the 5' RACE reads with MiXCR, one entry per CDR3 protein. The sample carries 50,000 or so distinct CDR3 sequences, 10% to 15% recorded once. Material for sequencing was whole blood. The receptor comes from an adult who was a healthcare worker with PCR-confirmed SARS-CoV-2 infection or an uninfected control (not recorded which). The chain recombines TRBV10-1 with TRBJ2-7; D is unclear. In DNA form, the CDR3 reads TGCGCCAGCAGTGAGTCGGGGTTCCACGAGCAGTACTTC. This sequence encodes CASSESGFHEQYF.